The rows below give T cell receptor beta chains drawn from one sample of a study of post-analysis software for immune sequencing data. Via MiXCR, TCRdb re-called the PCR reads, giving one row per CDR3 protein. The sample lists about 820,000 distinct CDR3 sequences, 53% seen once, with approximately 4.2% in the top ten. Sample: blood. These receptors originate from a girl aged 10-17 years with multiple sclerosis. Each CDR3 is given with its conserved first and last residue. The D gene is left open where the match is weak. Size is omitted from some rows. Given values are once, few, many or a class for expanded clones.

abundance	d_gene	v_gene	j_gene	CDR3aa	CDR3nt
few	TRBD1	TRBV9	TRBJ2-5	CASSVDPGQGQETQYF	TGTGCCAGCAGCGTTGACCCGGGACAGGGGCAAGAGACCCAGTACTTC
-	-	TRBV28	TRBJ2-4	CASSAPRPRGAKNIQYF	TGTGCCAGCAGCGCCCCAAGACCGAGGGGTGCCAAAAACATTCAGTACTTC
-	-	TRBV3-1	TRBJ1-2	CASSQGFSGSNYGYTF	TGTGCCAGCAGCCAAGGTTTTTCAGGGTCGAACTATGGCTACACCTTC
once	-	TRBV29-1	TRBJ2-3	CSVPPAKGNTQYF	TGCAGCGTTCCACCTGCTAAGGGGAATACGCAGTATTTT
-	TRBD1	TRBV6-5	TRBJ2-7	CASSYTRTGTYEQYF	TGTGCCAGCAGTTACACAAGGACAGGGACCTACGAGCAGTACTTC
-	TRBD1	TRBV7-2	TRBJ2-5	CASSLVWQGEETQYF	TGTGCCAGCAGCTTAGTCTGGCAGGGGGAAGAGACCCAGTACTTC
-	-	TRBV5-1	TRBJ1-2	CASSLSVPTGNYGYTF	TGCGCCAGCAGCTTGTCTGTCCCTACAGGGAACTATGGCTACACCTTC
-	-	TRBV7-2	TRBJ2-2	CASSPPNLRRELFF	TGTGCCAGCAGCCCTCCAAACCTTCGCCGGGAGCTGTTTTTT
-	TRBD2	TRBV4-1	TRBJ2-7	CASSQDRGLAGVPYEQYF	TGCGCCAGCAGCCAAGATCGGGGACTAGCGGGAGTTCCCTACGAGCAGTACTTC
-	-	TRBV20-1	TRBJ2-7	CSVLTGYVYEQYF	TGCAGTGTCCTAACAGGGTATGTCTACGAGCAGTACTTC
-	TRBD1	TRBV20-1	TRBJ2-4	CSAGTGPKNIQYF	TGCAGTGCCGGGACAGGGCCCAAAAACATTCAGTACTTC
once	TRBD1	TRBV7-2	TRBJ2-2	CASSPGQVNTGELFF	TGTGCCAGCAGTCCGGGACAGGTGAACACCGGGGAGCTGTTTTTT
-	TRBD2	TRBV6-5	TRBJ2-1	CASSYGRIAGGPHNEQFF	TGTGCCAGCAGTTACGGCCGGATAGCGGGAGGGCCCCACAATGAGCAGTTCTTC
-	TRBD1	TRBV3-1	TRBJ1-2	CASSQSLGQRLYGYTF	TGTGCCAGCAGCCAGAGTTTGGGACAGCGACTCTATGGCTACACCTTC
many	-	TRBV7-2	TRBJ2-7	CASSPTYEQYF	TGTGCCAGCAGCCCGACCTACGAGCAGTACTTC
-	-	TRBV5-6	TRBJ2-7	CASSFPDYRTGEQYF	TGTGCCAGCAGCTTCCCGGACTACCGGACGGGCGAGCAGTACTTC